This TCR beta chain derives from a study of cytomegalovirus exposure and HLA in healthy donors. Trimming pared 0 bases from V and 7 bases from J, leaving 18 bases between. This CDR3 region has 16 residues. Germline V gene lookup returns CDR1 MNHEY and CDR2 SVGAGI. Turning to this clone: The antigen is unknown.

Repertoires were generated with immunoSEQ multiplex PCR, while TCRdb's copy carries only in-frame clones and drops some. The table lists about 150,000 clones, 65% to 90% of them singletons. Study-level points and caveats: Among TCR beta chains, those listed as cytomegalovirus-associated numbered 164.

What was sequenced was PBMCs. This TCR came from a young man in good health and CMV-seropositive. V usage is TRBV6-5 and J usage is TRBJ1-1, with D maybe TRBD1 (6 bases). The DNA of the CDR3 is TGTGCCAGCAGTTACTCCGGGCGACAGGTCAAGGGTGAAGCTTTCTTT. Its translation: CASSYSGRQVKGEAFF.